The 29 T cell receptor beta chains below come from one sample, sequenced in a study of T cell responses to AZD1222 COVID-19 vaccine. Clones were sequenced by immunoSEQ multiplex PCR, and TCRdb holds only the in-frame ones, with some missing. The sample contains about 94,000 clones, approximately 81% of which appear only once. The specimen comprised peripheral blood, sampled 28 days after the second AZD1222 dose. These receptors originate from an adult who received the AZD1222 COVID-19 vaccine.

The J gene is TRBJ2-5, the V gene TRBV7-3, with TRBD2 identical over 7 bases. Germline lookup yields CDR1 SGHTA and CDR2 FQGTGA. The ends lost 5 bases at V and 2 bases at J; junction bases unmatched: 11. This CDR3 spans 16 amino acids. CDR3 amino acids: CASSPPGVAGQETQYF. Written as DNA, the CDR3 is TGTGCCAGCAGCCCGCCCGGAGTAGCGGGTCAAGAGACCCAGTACTTC.

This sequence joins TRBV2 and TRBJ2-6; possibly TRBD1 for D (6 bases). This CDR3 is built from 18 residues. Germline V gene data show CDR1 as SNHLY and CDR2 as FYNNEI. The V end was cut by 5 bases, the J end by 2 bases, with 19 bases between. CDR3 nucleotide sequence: TGTGCCAGCAGTTGGGGGCCACTAGAGCCTACTGGGGCCAACGTCCTGACTTTC. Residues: CASSWGPLEPTGANVLTF. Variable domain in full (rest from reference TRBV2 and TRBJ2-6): EPEVTQTPSHQVTQMGQEVILRCVPISNHLYFYWYRQILGQKVEFLVSFYNNEISEKSEIFDDQFSVERPDGSNFTLKIRSTKLEDSAMYFCASSWGPLEPTGANVLTFGAGSRLTVL.

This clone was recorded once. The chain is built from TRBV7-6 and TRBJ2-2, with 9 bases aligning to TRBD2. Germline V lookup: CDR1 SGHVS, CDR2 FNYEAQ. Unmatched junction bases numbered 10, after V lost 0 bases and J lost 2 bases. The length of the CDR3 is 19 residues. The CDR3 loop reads CASSLAPPGGGANTGELFF. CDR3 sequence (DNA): TGTGCCAGCAGCTTAGCGCCCCCCGGCGGGGGGGCCAACACCGGGGAGCTGTTTTTT.

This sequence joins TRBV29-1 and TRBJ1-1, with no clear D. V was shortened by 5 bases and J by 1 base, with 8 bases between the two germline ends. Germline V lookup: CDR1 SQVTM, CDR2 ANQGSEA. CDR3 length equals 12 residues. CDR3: CSVSRQNTEAFF. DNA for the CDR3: TGCAGCGTTAGCAGGCAGAACACTGAAGCTTTCTTT.

This CDR3 reads CSVEDEGFPREQYF. The DNA of the CDR3 is TGCAGCGTTGAAGACGAGGGATTTCCGCGCGAGCAGTACTTC. V usage is TRBV29-1 and J usage is TRBJ2-7, with D possibly TRBD2 on 5 matching bases. The V gene lost 0 bases and the J gene lost 6 bases, with 15 bases spanning the gap. In germline, CDR1 is SQVTM, CDR2 ANQGSEA. The CDR3 runs 14 residues.

The CDR3 loop reads CASSFPRGTIELAKNIQYF. The CDR3 nucleotides read TGTGCCAGTAGTTTCCCCCGGGGGACAATTGAGCTAGCCAAAAACATTCAGTACTTC. V and J are TRBV19 and TRBJ2-4; the D gene could be TRBD1 or TRBD2 (6 bases each). Germline V CDR1 and CDR2: LNHDA, SQIVND (reference sequence). Trimming left V 5 bases short and J 0 bases short, with 23 bases between. CDR3 length: 19 residues.

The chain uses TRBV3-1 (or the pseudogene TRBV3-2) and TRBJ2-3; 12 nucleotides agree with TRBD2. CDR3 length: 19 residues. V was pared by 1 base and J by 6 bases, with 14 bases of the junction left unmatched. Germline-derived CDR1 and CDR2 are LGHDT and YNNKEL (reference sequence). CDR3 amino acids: CASSQGRALRTSGVDTQYF. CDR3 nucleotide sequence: TGTGCCAGCAGCCAAGGAAGGGCCCTTAGGACTAGCGGGGTGGATACGCAGTATTTT.

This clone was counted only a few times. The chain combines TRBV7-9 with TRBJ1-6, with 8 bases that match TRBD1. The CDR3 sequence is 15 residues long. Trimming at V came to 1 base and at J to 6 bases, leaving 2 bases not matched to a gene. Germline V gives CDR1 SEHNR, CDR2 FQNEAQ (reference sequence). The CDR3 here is CASSLGDRPNSPLHF. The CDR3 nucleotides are TGTGCCAGCAGCTTAGGGGACAGGCCTAATTCACCCCTCCACTTT.

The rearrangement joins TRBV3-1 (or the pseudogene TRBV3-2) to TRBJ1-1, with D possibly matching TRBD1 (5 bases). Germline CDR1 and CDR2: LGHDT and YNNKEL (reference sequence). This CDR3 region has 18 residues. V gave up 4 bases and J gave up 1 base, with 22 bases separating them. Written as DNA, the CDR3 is TGTGCCAGCAGCCGCGACCCATCGGGGCGGGGGGGGAACACTGAAGCTTTCTTT. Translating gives CASSRDPSGRGGNTEAFF.

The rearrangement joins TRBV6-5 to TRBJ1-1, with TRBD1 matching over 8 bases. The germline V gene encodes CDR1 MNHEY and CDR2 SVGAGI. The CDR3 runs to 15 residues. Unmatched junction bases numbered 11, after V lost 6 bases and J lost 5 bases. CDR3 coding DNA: TGTGCCAGCAGATATGACAGGGGTTGGGGTACTGAAGCTTTCTTT. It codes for CASRYDRGWGTEAFF.

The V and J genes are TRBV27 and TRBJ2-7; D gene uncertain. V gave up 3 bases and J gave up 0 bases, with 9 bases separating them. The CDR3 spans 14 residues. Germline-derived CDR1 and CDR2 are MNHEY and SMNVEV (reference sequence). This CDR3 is CASSLNGDSYEQYF. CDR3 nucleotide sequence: TGTGCCAGCAGTTTGAATGGAGACTCCTACGAGCAGTACTTC.

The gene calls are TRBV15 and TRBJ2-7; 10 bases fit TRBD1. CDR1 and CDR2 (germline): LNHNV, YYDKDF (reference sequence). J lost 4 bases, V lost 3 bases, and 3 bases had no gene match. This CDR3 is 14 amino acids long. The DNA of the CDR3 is TGTGCCACCAGCAGGGGACAGGGGTCATACGAGCAGTACTTC. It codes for CATSRGQGSYEQYF.

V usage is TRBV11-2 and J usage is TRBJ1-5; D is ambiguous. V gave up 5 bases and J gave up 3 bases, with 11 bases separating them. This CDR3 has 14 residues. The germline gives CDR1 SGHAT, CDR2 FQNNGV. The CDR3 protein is CASSPYDFNQPQHF. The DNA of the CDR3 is TGTGCCAGCAGCCCATATGATTTCAATCAGCCCCAGCATTTT.

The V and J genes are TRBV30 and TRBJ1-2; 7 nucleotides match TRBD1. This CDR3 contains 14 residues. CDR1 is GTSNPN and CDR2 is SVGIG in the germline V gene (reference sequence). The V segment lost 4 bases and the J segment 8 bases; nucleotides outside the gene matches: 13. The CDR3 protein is CAWTADRALEGYTF. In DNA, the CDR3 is TGTGCCTGGACCGCCGACAGGGCGCTAGAGGGCTACACCTTC.

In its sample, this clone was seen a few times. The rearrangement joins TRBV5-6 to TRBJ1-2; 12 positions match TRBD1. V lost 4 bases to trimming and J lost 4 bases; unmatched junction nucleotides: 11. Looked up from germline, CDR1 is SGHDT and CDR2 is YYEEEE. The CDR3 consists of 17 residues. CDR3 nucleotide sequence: TGTGCCAGCAGCCCGGGGGACAGGGGGCCCGGGAGCTATGGCTACACCTTC. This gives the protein CASSPGDRGPGSYGYTF.

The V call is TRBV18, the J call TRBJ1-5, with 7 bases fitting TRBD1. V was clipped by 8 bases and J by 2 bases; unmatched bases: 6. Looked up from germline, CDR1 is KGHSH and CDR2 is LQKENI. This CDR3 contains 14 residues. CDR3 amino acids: CASAGGAGNQPQHF. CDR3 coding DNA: TGTGCCAGCGCAGGGGGGGCTGGCAATCAGCCCCAGCATTTT.

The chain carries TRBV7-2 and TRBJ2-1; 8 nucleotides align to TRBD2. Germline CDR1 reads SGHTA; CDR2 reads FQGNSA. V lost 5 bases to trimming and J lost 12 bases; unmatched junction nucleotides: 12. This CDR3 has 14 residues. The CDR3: CASSLASGSGGQFF. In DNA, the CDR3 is TGTGCCAGCAGCCTCGCGAGCGGGAGCGGGGGGCAGTTCTTC.

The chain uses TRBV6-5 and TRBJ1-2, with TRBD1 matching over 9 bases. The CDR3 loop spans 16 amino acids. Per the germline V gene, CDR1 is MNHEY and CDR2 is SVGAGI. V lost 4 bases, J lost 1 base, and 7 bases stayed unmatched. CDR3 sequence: CASSSGTGKGNYGYTF. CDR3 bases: TGTGCCAGCAGTTCCGGGACAGGGAAGGGTAACTATGGCTACACCTTC.

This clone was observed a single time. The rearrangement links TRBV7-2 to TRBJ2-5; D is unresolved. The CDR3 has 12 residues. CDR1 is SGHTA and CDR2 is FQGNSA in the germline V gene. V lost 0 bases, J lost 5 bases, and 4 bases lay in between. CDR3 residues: CASSLARETQYF. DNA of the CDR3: TGTGCCAGCAGCTTAGCGAGGGAGACCCAGTACTTC.

The CDR3 loop reads CASSLASEEQFF. CDR3 DNA sequence: TGTGCCAGCAGCTTAGCTAGCGAAGAGCAGTTCTTC. V is TRBV7-6 and J is TRBJ2-1; the D gene is possibly TRBD2 (5 bases). CDR1 and CDR2 from the germline V gene are SGHVS and FNYEAQ. This CDR3 has 12 residues. Trimming took off 0 bases at V and 10 bases at J, with 7 bases between the two ends.

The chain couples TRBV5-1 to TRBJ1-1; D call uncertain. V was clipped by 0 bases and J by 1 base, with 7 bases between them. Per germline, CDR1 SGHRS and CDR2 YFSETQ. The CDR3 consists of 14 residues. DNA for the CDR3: TGCGCCAGCAGCTTGGACAGCGCGAACACTGAAGCTTTCTTT. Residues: CASSLDSANTEAFF.

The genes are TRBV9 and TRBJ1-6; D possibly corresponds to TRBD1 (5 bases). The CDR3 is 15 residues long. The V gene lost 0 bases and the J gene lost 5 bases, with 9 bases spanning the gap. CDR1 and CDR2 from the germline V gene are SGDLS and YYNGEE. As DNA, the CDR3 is TGTGCCAGCAGCGTAGGCCAGGGCGATAATTCACCCCTCCACTTT. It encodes CASSVGQGDNSPLHF.

CDR3 in DNA: TGCGCCAGCAGCCCGGGGACAGGGGGGTACCAAGAGACCCAGTACTTC. Its protein product is CASSPGTGGYQETQYF. This chain links TRBV5-1 with TRBJ2-5; 11 nucleotides agree with TRBD1. This CDR3 spans 16 amino acids. The ends lost 4 bases at V and 0 bases at J; junction bases unmatched: 5. CDR1 SGHRS and CDR2 YFSETQ come from the germline V gene.

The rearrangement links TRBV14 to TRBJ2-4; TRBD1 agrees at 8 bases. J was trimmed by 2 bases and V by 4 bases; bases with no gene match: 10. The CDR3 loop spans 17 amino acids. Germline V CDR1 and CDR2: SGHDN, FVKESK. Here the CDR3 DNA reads TGTGCCAGCAGCCGCGGTGCAGGGGGCTTAACCAAAAACATTCAGTACTTC. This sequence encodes CASSRGAGGLTKNIQYF.

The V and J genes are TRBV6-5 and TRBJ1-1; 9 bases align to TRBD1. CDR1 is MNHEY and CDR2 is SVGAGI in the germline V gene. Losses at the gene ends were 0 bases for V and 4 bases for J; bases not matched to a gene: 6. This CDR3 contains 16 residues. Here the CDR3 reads CASSYSPGQGTTEAFF. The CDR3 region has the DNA TGTGCCAGCAGTTACTCCCCGGGACAGGGAACCACTGAAGCTTTCTTT.

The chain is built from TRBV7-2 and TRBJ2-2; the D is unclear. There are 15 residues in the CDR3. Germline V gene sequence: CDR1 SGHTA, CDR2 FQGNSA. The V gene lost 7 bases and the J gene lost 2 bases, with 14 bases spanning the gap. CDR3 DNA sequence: TGTGCCAGCACCAGATTCACCTCAAACACCGGGGAGCTGTTTTTT. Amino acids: CASTRFTSNTGELFF.

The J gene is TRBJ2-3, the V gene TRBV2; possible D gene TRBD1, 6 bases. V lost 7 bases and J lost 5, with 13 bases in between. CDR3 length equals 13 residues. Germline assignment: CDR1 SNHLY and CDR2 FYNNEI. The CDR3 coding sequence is TGTGCCAGCAATGACCCCAGGGGAGATACGCAGTATTTT. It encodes CASNDPRGDTQYF.

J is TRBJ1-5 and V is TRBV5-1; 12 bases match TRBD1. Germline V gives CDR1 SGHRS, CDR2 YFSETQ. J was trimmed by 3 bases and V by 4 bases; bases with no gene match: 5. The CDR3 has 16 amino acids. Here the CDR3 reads CASSPGTGGYNQPQHF. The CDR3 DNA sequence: TGCGCCAGCAGCCCTGGGACAGGGGGCTACAATCAGCCCCAGCATTTT.

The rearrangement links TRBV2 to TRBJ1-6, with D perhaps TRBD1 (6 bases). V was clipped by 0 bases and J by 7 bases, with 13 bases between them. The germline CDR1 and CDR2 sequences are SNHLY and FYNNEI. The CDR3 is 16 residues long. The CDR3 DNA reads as TGTGCCAGCAGTGAAGCGGGGGCCCCTAGAAATTCACCCCTCCACTTT. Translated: CASSEAGAPRNSPLHF.